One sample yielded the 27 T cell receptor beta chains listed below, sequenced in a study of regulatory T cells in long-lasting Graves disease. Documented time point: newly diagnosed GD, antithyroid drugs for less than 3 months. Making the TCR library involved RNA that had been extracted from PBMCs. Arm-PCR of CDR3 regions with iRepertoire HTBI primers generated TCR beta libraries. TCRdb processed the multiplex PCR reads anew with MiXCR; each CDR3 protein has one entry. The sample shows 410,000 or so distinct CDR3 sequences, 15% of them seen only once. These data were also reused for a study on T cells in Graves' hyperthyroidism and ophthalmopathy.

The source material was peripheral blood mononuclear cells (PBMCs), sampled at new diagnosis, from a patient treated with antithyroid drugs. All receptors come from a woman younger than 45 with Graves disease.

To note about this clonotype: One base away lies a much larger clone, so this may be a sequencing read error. CDR3 nucleotides: TGCAGCGCGGGAGGCGACTCCTACGAGCAGTTCTTC. Its translation: CSAGGDSYEQFF. The chain is built from TRBV29-1 and TRBJ2-1; 7 nucleotides line up with TRBD2. V was pared by 7 bases and J by 10 bases, with 10 bases of the junction left unmatched. This CDR3 spans 12 amino acids. Germline assignment: CDR1 SQVTM and CDR2 ANQGSEA.

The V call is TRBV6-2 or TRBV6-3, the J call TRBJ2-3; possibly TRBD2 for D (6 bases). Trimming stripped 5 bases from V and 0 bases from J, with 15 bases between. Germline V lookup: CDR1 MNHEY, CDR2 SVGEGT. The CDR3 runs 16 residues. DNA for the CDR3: TGTGCCAGCAGTCCCTTCGACGGGAGAAGCACAGATACGCAGTATTTT. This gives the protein CASSPFDGRSTDTQYF.

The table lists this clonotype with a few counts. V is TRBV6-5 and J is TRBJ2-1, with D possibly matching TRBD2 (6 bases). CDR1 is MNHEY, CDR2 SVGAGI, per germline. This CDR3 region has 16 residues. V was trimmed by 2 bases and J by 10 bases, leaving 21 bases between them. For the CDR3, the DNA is TGTGCCAGCAGTTACCTCGCGGTAGTAGCGGCAAACGAGCAGTTCTTC. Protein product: CASSYLAVVAANEQFF.

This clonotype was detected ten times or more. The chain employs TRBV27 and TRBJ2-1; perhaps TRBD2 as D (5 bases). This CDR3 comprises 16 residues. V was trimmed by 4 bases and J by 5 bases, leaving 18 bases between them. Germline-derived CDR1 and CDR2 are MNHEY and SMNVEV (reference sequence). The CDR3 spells CASSSPTRSRDNEQFF. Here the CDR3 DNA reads TGTGCCAGCAGTTCCCCTACTAGATCGAGGGACAATGAGCAGTTCTTC.

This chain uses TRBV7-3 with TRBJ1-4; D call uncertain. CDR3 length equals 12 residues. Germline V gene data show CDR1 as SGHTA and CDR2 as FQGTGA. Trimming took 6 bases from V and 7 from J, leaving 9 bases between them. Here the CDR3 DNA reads TGTGCCAGCAGGACCCCCCTTGAAAAACTGTTTTTT. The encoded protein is CASRTPLEKLFF.

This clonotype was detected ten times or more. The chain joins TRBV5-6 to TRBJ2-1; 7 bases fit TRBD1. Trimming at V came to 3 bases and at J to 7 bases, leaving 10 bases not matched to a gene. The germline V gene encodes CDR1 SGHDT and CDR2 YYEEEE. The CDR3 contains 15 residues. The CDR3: CASSSGQPGMNEQFF. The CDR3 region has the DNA TGTGCCAGCAGCTCGGGACAGCCAGGGATGAATGAGCAGTTCTTC.

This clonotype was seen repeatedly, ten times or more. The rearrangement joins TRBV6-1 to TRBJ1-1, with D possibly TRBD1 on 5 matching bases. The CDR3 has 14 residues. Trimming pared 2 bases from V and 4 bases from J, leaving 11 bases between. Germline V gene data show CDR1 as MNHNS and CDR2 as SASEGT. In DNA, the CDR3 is TGTGCCAGCAGTGAATCGGGGGGTAGCACTGAAGCTTTCTTT. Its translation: CASSESGGSTEAFF.

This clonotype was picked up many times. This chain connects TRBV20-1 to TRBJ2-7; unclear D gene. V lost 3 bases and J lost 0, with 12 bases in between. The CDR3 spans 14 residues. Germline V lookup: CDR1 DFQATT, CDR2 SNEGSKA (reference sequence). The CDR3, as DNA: TGCAGTGCTAGGCTCGGGCAGGTCTCCTACGAGCAGTACTTC. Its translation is CSARLGQVSYEQYF.

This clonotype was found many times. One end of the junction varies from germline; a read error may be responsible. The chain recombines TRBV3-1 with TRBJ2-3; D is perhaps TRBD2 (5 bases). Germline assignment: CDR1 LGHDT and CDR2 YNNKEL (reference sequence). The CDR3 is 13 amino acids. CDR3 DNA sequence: TGTGCCAGCAGCCAGGCACTAGGAGATACGCAGTACTTT. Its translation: CASSQALGDTQYF.

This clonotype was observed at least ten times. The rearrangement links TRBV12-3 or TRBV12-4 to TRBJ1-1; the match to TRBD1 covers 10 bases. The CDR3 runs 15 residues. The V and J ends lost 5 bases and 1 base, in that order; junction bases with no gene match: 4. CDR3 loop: CASSLDRGKNTEAFF. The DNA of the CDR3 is TGTGCCAGCAGTCTGGACAGGGGGAAGAACACTGAAGCTTTCTTT.

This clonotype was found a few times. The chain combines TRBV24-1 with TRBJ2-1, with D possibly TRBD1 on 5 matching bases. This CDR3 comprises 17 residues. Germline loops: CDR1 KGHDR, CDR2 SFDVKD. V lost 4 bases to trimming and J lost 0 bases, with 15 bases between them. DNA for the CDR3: TGTGCCACCAGTGAAAACCCGACAGTCCTCTCCTACAATGAGCAGTTCTTC. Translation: CATSENPTVLSYNEQFF.

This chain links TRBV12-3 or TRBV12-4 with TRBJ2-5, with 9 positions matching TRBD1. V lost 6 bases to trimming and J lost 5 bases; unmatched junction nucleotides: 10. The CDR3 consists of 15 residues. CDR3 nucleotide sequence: TGTGCCAGCAGCGATCAGGGACAGGGTCTGGAGACCCAGTACTTC. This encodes CASSDQGQGLETQYF.

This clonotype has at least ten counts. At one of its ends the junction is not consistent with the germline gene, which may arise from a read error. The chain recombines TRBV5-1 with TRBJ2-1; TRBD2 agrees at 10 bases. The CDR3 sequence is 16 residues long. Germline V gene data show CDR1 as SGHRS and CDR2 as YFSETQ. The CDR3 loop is CASSLEGGLASNEQFF. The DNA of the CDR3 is TGTGCCAGCAGCTTGGAAGGGGGACTAGCGTCCAATGAGCAGTTCTTC.

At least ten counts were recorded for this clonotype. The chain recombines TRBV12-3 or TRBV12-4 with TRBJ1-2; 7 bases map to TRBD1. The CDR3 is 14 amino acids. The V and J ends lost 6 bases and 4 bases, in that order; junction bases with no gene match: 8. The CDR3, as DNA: TGTGCCAGCAGCCAGACAGGGTTAGGCTATGGCTACACCTTC. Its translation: CASSQTGLGYGYTF.

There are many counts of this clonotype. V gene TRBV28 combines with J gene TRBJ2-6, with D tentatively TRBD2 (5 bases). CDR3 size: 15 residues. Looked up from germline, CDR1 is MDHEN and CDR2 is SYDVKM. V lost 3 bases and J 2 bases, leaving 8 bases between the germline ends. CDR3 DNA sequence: TGTGCCAGCAGTTTCTTCGGGGCTGGGGCCAACGTCCTGACTTTC. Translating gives CASSFFGAGANVLTF.

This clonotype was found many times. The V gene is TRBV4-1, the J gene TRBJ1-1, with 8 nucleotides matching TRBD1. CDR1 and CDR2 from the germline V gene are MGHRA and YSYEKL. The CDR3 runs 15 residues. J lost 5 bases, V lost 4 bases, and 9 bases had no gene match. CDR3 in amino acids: CASSLTEDRETEAFF. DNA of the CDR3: TGCGCCAGCAGCCTCACCGAGGACAGGGAGACTGAAGCTTTCTTT.

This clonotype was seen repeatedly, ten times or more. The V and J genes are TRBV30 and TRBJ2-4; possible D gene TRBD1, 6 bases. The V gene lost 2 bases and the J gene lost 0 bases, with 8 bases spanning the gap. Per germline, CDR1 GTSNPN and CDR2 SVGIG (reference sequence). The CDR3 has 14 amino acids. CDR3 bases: TGTGCCTGGAGTAAAGGGGGAGCCAAAAACATTCAGTACTTC. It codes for CAWSKGGAKNIQYF.

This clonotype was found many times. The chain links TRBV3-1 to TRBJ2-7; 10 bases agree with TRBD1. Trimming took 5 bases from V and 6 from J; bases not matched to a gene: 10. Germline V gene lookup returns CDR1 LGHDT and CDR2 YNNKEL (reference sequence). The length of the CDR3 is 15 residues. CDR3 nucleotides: TGTGCCAGCAGCAATCGGGGACAGGGGAACTCCGAGCAGTACTTC. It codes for CASSNRGQGNSEQYF.

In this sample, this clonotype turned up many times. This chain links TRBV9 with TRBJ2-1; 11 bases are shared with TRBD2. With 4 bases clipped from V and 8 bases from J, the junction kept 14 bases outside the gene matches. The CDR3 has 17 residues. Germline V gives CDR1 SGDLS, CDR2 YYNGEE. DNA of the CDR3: TGTGCCAGCAGCTCTGGCCCTAGCGGGAGGCCGGGAGATGAGCAGTTCTTC. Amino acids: CASSSGPSGRPGDEQFF.

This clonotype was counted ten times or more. The chain's CDR3 is CASRNRPNILDTEAFF. The DNA for the CDR3 is TGTGCCAGCAGAAACCGACCGAACATCCTGGACACTGAAGCTTTCTTT. The rearrangement joins TRBV7-8 to TRBJ1-1; no definite D call. The V end was cut by 6 bases, the J end by 3 bases, with 20 bases between. This CDR3 spans 16 amino acids. The germline CDR1 and CDR2 sequences are SGHVS and FQNEAQ.

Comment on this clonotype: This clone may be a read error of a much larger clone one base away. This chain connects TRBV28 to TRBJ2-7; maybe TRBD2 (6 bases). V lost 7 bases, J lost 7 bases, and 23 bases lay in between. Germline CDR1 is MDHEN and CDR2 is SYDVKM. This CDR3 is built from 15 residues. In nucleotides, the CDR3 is TGTGCCAGCATTCGTATGTTGGCGGGATACAATGAGCAGTACTTC. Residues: CASIRMLAGYNEQYF.

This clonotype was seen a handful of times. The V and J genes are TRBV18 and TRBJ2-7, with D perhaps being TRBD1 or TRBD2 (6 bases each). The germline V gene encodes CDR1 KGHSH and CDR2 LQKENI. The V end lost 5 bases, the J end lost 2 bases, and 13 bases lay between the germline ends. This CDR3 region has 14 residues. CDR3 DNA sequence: TGTGCCAGCTCAGCCGGGGGCGGGACCTACGAGCAGTACTTC. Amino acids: CASSAGGGTYEQYF.

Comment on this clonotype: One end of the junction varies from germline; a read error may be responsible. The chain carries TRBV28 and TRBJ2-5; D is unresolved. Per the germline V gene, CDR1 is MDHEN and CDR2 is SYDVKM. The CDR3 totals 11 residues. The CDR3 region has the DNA TGTGCCAGCAGTTTATCGAGGACCGAGTACTTC. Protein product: CASSLSRTEYF.

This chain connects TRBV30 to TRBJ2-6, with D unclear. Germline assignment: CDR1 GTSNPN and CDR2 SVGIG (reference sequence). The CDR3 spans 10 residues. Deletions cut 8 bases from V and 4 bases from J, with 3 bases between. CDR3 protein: CAHGANVLTF. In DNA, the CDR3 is TGTGCCCACGGGGCCAACGTCCTGACTTTC.

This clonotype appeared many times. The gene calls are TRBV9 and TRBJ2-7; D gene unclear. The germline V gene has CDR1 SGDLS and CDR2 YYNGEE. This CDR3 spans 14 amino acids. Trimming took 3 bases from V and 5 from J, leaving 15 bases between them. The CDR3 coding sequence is TGTGCCAGCAGCGCTCATCCCGGGCGGAACGAGCAGTACTTC. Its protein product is CASSAHPGRNEQYF.

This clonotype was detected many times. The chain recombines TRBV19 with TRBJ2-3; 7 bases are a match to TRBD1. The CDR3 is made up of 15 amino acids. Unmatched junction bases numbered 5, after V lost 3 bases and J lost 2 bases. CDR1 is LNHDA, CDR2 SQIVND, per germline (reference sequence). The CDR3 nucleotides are TGTGCCAGTAGTATCTTGACAGGGCACACAGATACGCAGTATTTT. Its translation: CASSILTGHTDTQYF.

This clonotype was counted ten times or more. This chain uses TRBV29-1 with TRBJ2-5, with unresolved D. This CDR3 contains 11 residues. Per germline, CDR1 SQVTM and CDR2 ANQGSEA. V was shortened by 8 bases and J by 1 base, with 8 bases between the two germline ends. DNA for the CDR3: TGCAGCTGGCGTAGCCAAGAGACCCAGTACTTC. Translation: CSWRSQETQYF.